This record covers a single T cell receptor (beta chain). Its target is unknown. This was a survey-level run. The data were produced by immunoSEQ multiplex PCR, yet TCRdb's version contains in-frame clones alone and is incomplete. There are tens of thousands of clones in the sample; around 79% occur only once, and over 3% lies in the top ten. The data were taken from a study of pediatric ulcerative colitis. Germline-derived CDR1 and CDR2 are SGHRS and YFSETQ. Trimming left V 0 bases short and J 5 bases short, with 6 bases between. This CDR3 comprises 12 residues. One to two pinch biopsies were taken from the rectum during colonoscopy. General study findings and limits: Compared with controls, ulcerative colitis showed greater blood-rectum clone sharing. Total lymphocyte DNA, not sorted subsets, was the template.

The sequencing input was gut tissue. The gene calls are TRBV5-1 and TRBJ2-7; D is ambiguous. The TCR comes from a girl between 10 and 17 years old with moderate ulcerative colitis. The DNA of the CDR3 is TGCGCCAGCAGCTTGGATTTGGACGAGCAGTACTTC. It specifies CASSLDLDEQYF.